The 20 T cell receptor beta chains presented below share a single source sample, sequenced in a study of blood T cell repertoires in COVID-19 (dated by TCRdb to the early 2020s). The library was built by means of the immunoSEQ multiplex PCR assay. This is the immuneACCESS table as TCRdb keeps it, with only in-frame sequences that have V and J called. A part of the clones is gone; compared with another copy, unresolved V genes explain less than half, and the rest is unexplained. The table for this sample lists 150,000 to 200,000 clones; around 82% of them were counted only once. The ten largest account for about 2.7% of the sample. The sample consisted of peripheral blood. Receptors were obtained from a human donor with acute or convalescent COVID-19. The donor label of this sample is uncertain.

This clone was seen once. The chain joins TRBV27 to TRBJ2-7; 8 bases line up with TRBD2. Trimming took 4 bases from V and 2 from J; bases not matched to a gene: 10. This CDR3 spans 16 amino acids. CDR1 and CDR2 from the germline V gene are MNHEY and SMNVEV (reference sequence). The CDR3 protein is CASSYDGTRGPYEQYF. CDR3 nucleotides: TGTGCCAGCAGTTACGACGGGACTAGGGGCCCCTACGAGCAGTACTTC.

This clone was counted once. The chain combines TRBV19 with TRBJ1-5; no clear D. V lost 5 bases, J lost 5 bases, and 7 bases lay in between. This CDR3 is 12 amino acids long. Per germline, CDR1 LNHDA and CDR2 SQIVND (reference sequence). The CDR3 DNA is TGTGCCAGTAGTGTTACATATCAGCCCCAGCATTTT. This translates into CASSVTYQPQHF.

The chain joins TRBV3-1 (or the pseudogene TRBV3-2) to TRBJ1-5, with TRBD1 identical over 8 bases. J gave up 5 bases and V 1 base, and 4 bases lay outside the gene matches. The CDR3 has 15 residues. Germline-derived CDR1 and CDR2 are LGHDT and YNNKEL (reference sequence). CDR3 sequence (DNA): TGTGCCAGCAGCCAAGGGCAGGGGGCTCATCAGCCCCAGCATTTT. This codes for CASSQGQGAHQPQHF.

The V call is TRBV5-1, the J call TRBJ1-1; 7 nucleotides line up with TRBD1. The CDR3 totals 15 residues. V shed 4 bases, J shed 1 base, and the junction held 7 bases outside the gene matches. The germline gives CDR1 SGHRS, CDR2 YFSETQ. The CDR3 DNA sequence: TGCGCCAGCAGCGCCAGACAGGGCGAGAACACTGAAGCTTTCTTT. It codes for CASSARQGENTEAFF.

The DNA for the CDR3 is TGTGCCAGCAGCCACACTAGCCTCGAGCAGTACTTC. It translates to CASSHTSLEQYF. This chain joins TRBV5-6 and TRBJ2-7; TRBD2 might be the D (6 bases). Trimming shortened V by 4 bases and J by 6 bases, and 11 bases separated the two germline ends. CDR1 is SGHDT, CDR2 YYEEEE, per germline. This CDR3 is 12 amino acids long.

The V and J genes are TRBV6-2 or TRBV6-3 and TRBJ2-7, with 7 nucleotides matching TRBD2. The length of the CDR3 is 15 residues. Trimming removed 6 bases from V and 3 bases from J; junction bases left unmatched: 11. The V gene's germline CDR1 is MNHEY and CDR2 SVGEGT. The CDR3 sequence: CASSQRGAGYYEQYF. The CDR3 DNA reads as TGTGCCAGCAGCCAGAGGGGAGCGGGGTACTACGAGCAGTACTTC.

In its sample, this clone was seen a few times. The chain employs TRBV5-1 and TRBJ1-1; TRBD1 matches 10 bases. V lost 8 bases and J lost 1; bases outside the gene matches: 2. Germline CDR1 is SGHRS and CDR2 is YFSETQ. This CDR3 region has 13 residues. The CDR3 here is CASGTGANTEAFF. CDR3 sequence (DNA): TGCGCCAGTGGGACAGGGGCGAACACTGAAGCTTTCTTT.

As DNA, the CDR3 is TGTGCCAGCAGCGGGGGGAACCCTGGAAACACCATATATTTT. Amino acid sequence: CASSGGNPGNTIYF. The rearrangement joins TRBV6-5 to TRBJ1-3, with D possibly TRBD1 on 5 matching bases. Germline V gene sequence: CDR1 MNHEY, CDR2 SVGAGI. The CDR3 contains 14 residues. With 6 bases removed from V and 2 bases from J, the gap between germline ends came to 11 bases.

This chain uses TRBV2 with TRBJ1-5; a possible D gene is TRBD1 (6 bases). V lost 3 bases to trimming and J lost 2 bases, with 11 bases between them. The CDR3 runs to 15 residues. Germline lookup yields CDR1 SNHLY and CDR2 FYNNEI. CDR3 DNA: TGTGCCAGCAGTGATAAGGCAGGGGGCAATCAGCCCCAGCATTTT. This sequence encodes CASSDKAGGNQPQHF.

The V call is TRBV9, the J call TRBJ1-5, with no clear D. V was trimmed by 1 base and J by 3 bases, leaving 8 bases between them. Germline V gene sequence: CDR1 SGDLS, CDR2 YYNGEE. The CDR3 loop spans 14 amino acids. The CDR3 sequence: CASSVNGLNQPQHF. The CDR3 DNA reads as TGTGCCAGCAGCGTAAATGGACTCAATCAGCCCCAGCATTTT. Complete variable domain (other parts from reference TRBV9 and TRBJ1-5): DSGVTQTPKHLITATGQRVTLRCSPRSGDLSVYWYQQSLDQGLQFLIQYYNGEERAKGNILERFSAQQFPDLHSELNLSSLELGDSALYFCASSVNGLNQPQHFGDGTRLSIL.

A remark on this clone: A junction end diverges from the germline sequence, so it may reflect a read error. This sequence joins TRBV5-6 and TRBJ2-1; weak D call: TRBD1 (6 bases). CDR1 and CDR2 from the germline V gene are SGHDT and YYEEEE. The CDR3 runs 13 residues. This CDR3 is CASSLGHTNEQFF. DNA of the CDR3: TGTGCCAGCAGTTTGGGACACACCAATGAGCAGTTCTTC.

The CDR3 DNA reads as TGTGCCAGCAGTGCGGGACTAGCTGTGACCACCGGGGAGCTGTTTTTT. It translates to CASSAGLAVTTGELFF. V usage is TRBV6-1 and J usage is TRBJ2-2; TRBD2 matches at 9 bases. V shed 4 bases and J 4 bases; nucleotides not matched to a gene: 7. Germline V CDR1 and CDR2: MNHNS, SASEGT. The CDR3 has 16 residues.

This clone was seen only once. The chain is built from TRBV19 and TRBJ2-5; TRBD1 is a possible D gene (5 bases). CDR1 and CDR2 from the germline V gene are LNHDA and SQIVND (reference sequence). The CDR3 sequence is 14 residues long. V lost 7 bases, J lost 1 base, and 13 bases lay in between. The CDR3 nucleotides read TGTGCCAGTAACCCCACCAGGGCCCAAGAGACCCAGTACTTC. Translation gives CASNPTRAQETQYF.

The V gene is TRBV29-1, the J gene TRBJ1-3; TRBD1 matches 9 bases. This CDR3 region has 13 residues. The junction had 5 bases not matched to a gene; V was cut back by 5 bases and J by 6 bases. Germline CDR1 SQVTM, CDR2 ANQGSEA. CDR3 DNA sequence: TGCAGCGTTACCAGGACAGGGGCAAACACCATATATTTT. Protein product: CSVTRTGANTIYF.

This clone has only one observation. V and J are TRBV5-1 and TRBJ2-7, with 9 nucleotides matching TRBD1. After removal of 4 bases from V and 2 bases from J, the junction contained 7 bases not matched to a gene. The CDR3 extends over 15 amino acids. Germline CDR1 reads SGHRS; CDR2 reads YFSETQ. The CDR3 DNA reads TGCGCCAGCAGCCCAACAGGGGGCGATACCTACGAGCAGTACTTC. Translated: CASSPTGGDTYEQYF.

The chain links TRBV2 to TRBJ1-3; D is uncertain. CDR3 length: 17 residues. V gave up 3 bases and J gave up 0 bases, with 15 bases separating them. The germline gives CDR1 SNHLY, CDR2 FYNNEI. CDR3: CASSEEGVRLSGNTIYF. The CDR3 coding sequence is TGTGCCAGCAGTGAGGAAGGCGTAAGACTCTCTGGAAACACCATATATTTT.

The CDR3 sequence is CASSYSTGYNQPQHF. For the CDR3, the DNA is TGTGCCAGCAGTTACTCTACAGGGTATAATCAGCCCCAGCATTTT. V is TRBV6-5 and J is TRBJ1-5; a possible D gene is TRBD1 (6 bases). The CDR3 covers 15 residues. V was pared by 0 bases and J by 4 bases, with 10 bases between. Germline assignment: CDR1 MNHEY and CDR2 SVGAGI.

The chain recombines TRBV5-1 with TRBJ2-7; 10 bases agree with TRBD1. The CDR3 extends over 15 amino acids. Germline values: CDR1 SGHRS, CDR2 YFSETQ. V trimming: 4 bases; J trimming: 1 base; junction bases outside the gene matches: 5. DNA of the CDR3: TGCGCCAGCAGCCACGGGACAGGGGATTCCTACGAGCAGTACTTC. Its translation is CASSHGTGDSYEQYF.

The rearrangement uses TRBV18 and TRBJ1-3; possibly TRBD1 for D (6 bases). The V gene lost 2 bases and the J gene lost 0 bases, with 11 bases spanning the gap. CDR3 length: 16 amino acids. Germline V gives CDR1 KGHSH, CDR2 LQKENI. The CDR3 region is CASSPGVRGSGNTIYF. As DNA, the CDR3 is TGTGCCAGCTCACCAGGTGTCAGGGGCTCTGGAAACACCATATATTTT.

The chain employs TRBV19 and TRBJ1-2; 7 bases align to TRBD1. The CDR3 totals 15 residues. Germline CDR1 and CDR2: LNHDA and SQIVND (reference sequence). V shed 3 bases and J 4 bases; nucleotides not matched to a gene: 8. The CDR3 loop reads CASSMAGGTSYGYTF. The CDR3 region has the DNA TGTGCCAGTAGTATGGCAGGGGGAACCTCCTATGGCTACACCTTC.